The 10 T cell receptor beta chains in this list originate from one sample, sequenced in a study of T cell changes during pregnancy in multiple sclerosis (dated by TCRdb to about 2019). The library was made by the immunoSEQ multiplex PCR assay. This immuneACCESS table, as held by TCRdb, lists in-frame sequences with V and J called but not all clones. Of the missing ones, under half trace to an unresolved V gene in checked studies; the others have no known cause. This sample holds more than 80,000 clones; about 90% were observed only once. The ten most abundant clones make up roughly 4% of the sample. The specimen comprised PBMCs, sampled in the first trimester of pregnancy. These receptors all come from a female donor in good health, serving as a control in a pregnancy study. Some clones in this sample may be carry-over from other donors' samples.

Comment on this clone: Compared with germline, one end of the junction differs, possibly owing to a read error. The J gene is TRBJ2-7, the V gene TRBV6-1; 10 nucleotides align to TRBD1. CDR1 is MNHNS, CDR2 SASEGT, per germline. This CDR3 contains 15 residues. The CDR3 DNA reads as TGTGCCAGCAGGGAAGGGGGGACAGGGGCCTACGAGCAGTACTTC. Residues: CASREGGTGAYEQYF.

The V and J genes are TRBV6-5 and TRBJ2-7; TRBD1 agrees at 7 bases. The CDR3 totals 13 residues. The germline CDR1 and CDR2 sequences are MNHEY and SVGAGI. V dropped 4 bases and J dropped 5; count of bases not matched to a gene: 5. The CDR3 bases are TGTGCCAGCAGTTCGAGGGGGCTTGACGAGCAGTACTTC. Translation: CASSSRGLDEQYF.

This clone has only a few counts. The J gene is TRBJ1-6, the V gene TRBV30; weak D call: TRBD1 (5 bases). Per germline, CDR1 GTSNPN and CDR2 SVGIG (reference sequence). The CDR3 consists of 13 residues. V lost 2 bases and J lost 9, with 11 bases in between. As DNA, the CDR3 is TGTGCCTGGAGTCAGGGCCCCGCTTCACCCCTCCACTTT. Protein: CAWSQGPASPLHF. The whole variable domain, filled in from reference TRBV30 and TRBJ1-6, reads SQTIHQWPATLVQPVGSPLSLECTVEGTSNPNLYWYRQAAGRGLQLLFYSVGIGQISSEVPQNLSASRPQDRQFILSSKKLLLSDSGFYLCAWSQGPASPLHFGNGTRLTVT.

The V and J genes are TRBV15 and TRBJ1-4, with D perhaps TRBD1 (5 bases). There are 16 residues in the CDR3. In germline, CDR1 is LNHNV, CDR2 YYDKDF (reference sequence). Deletions cut 0 bases from V and 8 bases from J, with 16 bases between. CDR3 nucleotide sequence: TGTGCCACCAGCAGAGATCCGGGCAGGGTGGACGAAAAACTGTTTTTT. Its translation: CATSRDPGRVDEKLFF.

The chain uses TRBV7-7 and TRBJ2-1, with TRBD2 matching 9 bases. The germline V gene encodes CDR1 SSHAT and CDR2 FNYEAQ (reference sequence). V was clipped by 4 bases and J by 5 bases; unmatched bases: 6. The CDR3 is made up of 15 amino acids. The CDR3: CASSSAASGDNEQFF. The CDR3 coding sequence is TGTGCCAGCAGCTCGGCGGCTAGCGGGGACAATGAGCAGTTCTTC.

V usage is TRBV7-6 and J usage is TRBJ2-5; tentative D call: TRBD1 (6 bases). The V gene lost 1 base and the J gene lost 3 bases, with 18 bases spanning the gap. From germline, CDR1 is SGHVS and CDR2 FNYEAQ. This CDR3 spans 17 amino acids. CDR3: CASSLGLRGHIEETQYF. The CDR3 coding sequence is TGTGCCAGCAGCTTAGGGCTTCGGGGACACATAGAAGAGACCCAGTACTTC.

The chain has TRBV2 and TRBJ2-3, with D maybe TRBD2 (5 bases). The CDR3 is 14 amino acids. V shed 10 bases and J shed 1 base, with 15 bases lying between them. Germline V gene data show CDR1 as SNHLY and CDR2 as FYNNEI. The CDR3 sequence: CATHSGLRTDTQYF. DNA of the CDR3: TGTGCCACTCACAGCGGACTGCGCACAGATACGCAGTATTTT.

The chain uses TRBV19 and TRBJ2-7; D possibly corresponds to TRBD1 (5 bases). Germline V gene lookup returns CDR1 LNHDA and CDR2 SQIVND (reference sequence). This CDR3 comprises 14 residues. The V end was cut by 3 bases, the J end by 5 bases, with 14 bases between. The CDR3 DNA is TGTGCCAGTAGTATGATTAGGGGTTGGGACGAGCAGTACTTC. Protein product: CASSMIRGWDEQYF.

The rearrangement uses TRBV9 and TRBJ2-3; unclear D gene. V lost 7 bases, J lost 3 bases, and 18 bases lay in between. The germline V gene encodes CDR1 SGDLS and CDR2 YYNGEE. There are 15 residues in the CDR3. CDR3 protein: CASAAEAVETDTQYF. Written as DNA, the CDR3 is TGTGCCAGCGCCGCTGAGGCGGTCGAAACAGATACGCAGTATTTT. Full variable domain (rest looked up from reference TRBV9 and TRBJ2-3): DSGVTQTPKHLITATGQRVTLRCSPRSGDLSVYWYQQSLDQGLQFLIQYYNGEERAKGNILERFSAQQFPDLHSELNLSSLELGDSALYFCASAAEAVETDTQYFGPGTRLTVL.

This clone appeared a single time. V is TRBV4-2 and J is TRBJ2-3; D remains ambiguous. CDR1 and CDR2 from the germline V gene are LGHNA and YNFKEQ. Trimming removed 0 bases at V and 2 bases at J, with 15 bases between. This CDR3 region has 17 residues. This CDR3 is CASSQDGHGGTTDTQYF. The CDR3 DNA reads TGTGCCAGCAGCCAAGATGGCCATGGCGGAACCACAGATACGCAGTATTTT.